Following are 2 T cell receptor beta chains from one sample sequenced in a study of T cell repertoires in cytomegalovirus infection. No antigen has been assigned to these receptors. MiXCR was run by TCRdb on the reads, yielding one entry per CDR3 protein. This sample has approximately 590,000 distinct CDR3 sequences; 40% occur once, and the top ten carry 40% to 60%. Here the sequenced sample was cultured PBMCs, taken from culture after CMV antigen stimulation. Source of these receptors: a human donor in good health (CMV status not recorded). Some clones in this sample may be carry-over from other donors' samples.

This chain uses TRBV11-2 with TRBJ1-6; D is uncertain. V dropped 0 bases and J dropped 7 bases, with 10 bases sitting between them. The CDR3 is made up of 15 amino acids. The germline gives CDR1 SGHAT, CDR2 FQNNGV. The CDR3 DNA reads as TGTGCCAGCAGCTTAGAGTTGGCGGCCAATTCACCCCTCCACTTT. It codes for CASSLELAANSPLHF. Looking up the rest from reference TRBV11-2 and TRBJ1-6 gives the full variable domain: EAGVAQSPRYKIIEKRQSVAFWCNPISGHATLYWYQQILGQGPKLLIQFQNNGVVDDSQLPKDRFSAERLKGVDSTLKIQPAKLEDSAVYLCASSLELAANSPLHFGNGTRLTVT.

This clonotype was found a few times. The chain is built from TRBV5-4 and TRBJ2-5, with TRBD2 identical over 11 bases. V trimming: 4 bases; J trimming: 5 bases; junction bases outside the gene matches: 7. The length of the CDR3 is 15 residues. CDR1 SGHNT and CDR2 YYREEE come from the germline V gene (reference sequence). The CDR3 region is CASSQTSGEGETQYF. CDR3 DNA sequence: TGTGCCAGCAGCCAGACTAGCGGGGAGGGGGAGACCCAGTACTTC.